These T cell receptor delta chains were read from a single sample in a study of gamma-delta T cells after stem cell transplantation. TCRdb reprocessed the RT-PCR reads using CATT. The table shows a few thousand delta-chain clones, with around a third occurring only once. The specimen sequenced was gamma-delta T cells. These receptors were taken from a human donor. It is not recorded whose cells these are; they may come from a transplant donor. CDR3s include the opening cysteine and the closing phenylalanine or tryptophan. D genes are given only for firm matches. Clone size appears in some rows only: once, few, many, or a class for an expanded clone.

size	D	V	J	DNA	CDR3
-	-	TRDV1	TRDJ1	TGTGCTCTTGGGGAACTTAGGTGGGACACCGATAAACTCATCTTT	CALGELRWDTDKLIF
once	TRDD3	TRDV1	TRDJ1	TGTGCTCTTGGGGAGTCAGCTTCCCACGTAAAGGGAAGGTGGGGGACTCTACCGTACACCGATAAACTCATCTTT	CALGESASHVKGRWGTLPYTDKLIF
-	TRDD3	TRDV1	TRDJ1	TGTGCTCTTGGGGAACTAATCTTCCCCCATAGAGAGGGGGATACCTGGACCGATAAACTCATCTTT	CALGELIFPHREGDTWTDKLIF
medium-sized	TRDD3	TRDV2	TRDJ1	TGTGCCTGTGACACTCTGGGGGATAGGCTGGATAAACTCATCTTT	CACDTLGDRLDKLIF
large	TRDD3	TRDV2	TRDJ1	TGTGCCTGTGACACCGTGGGTGGGGGACCTCAGGCGTACACCGATAAACTCATCTTT	CACDTVGGGPQAYTDKLIF
few	-	TRDV2	TRDJ1	TGTGCCTGTGATGAGGTACTGAGGGCCACCGATAAACTCATCTTT	CACDEVLRATDKLIF
-	TRDD3	TRDV1	TRDJ1	TGTGCTCTTGGGGAACTGGGGCCTATGTACTGGGGGATGAAGGCGGCCGATAAACTCATCTTT	CALGELGPMYWGMKAADKLIF
few	TRDD3	TRDV2	TRDJ1	TGTGCCTGTGACCCACTACTGGGGGATACGCGGGAGGCGGCCGATAAACTCATCTTT	CACDPLLGDTREAADKLIF
-	TRDD3	TRDV1	TRDJ1	TGTGCTCTTGGGGAGCCTGCATACTGGGGGATACGGGACTACACCGATAAACTCATCTTT	CALGEPAYWGIRDYTDKLIF
-	-	TRDV1	TRDJ1	TGTGCTCTTGGGGAAATCCTAAAACGGAATCGTGGCGATAAACTCATCTTT	CALGEILKRNRGDKLIF
large	-	TRAV29/DV5	TRDJ1	-	CSVLLCSSRGTGVYTDKLIF
few	TRDD3	TRDV1	TRDJ1	TGTGCTCTTGGGGACCCGGCTACGAGGGATACAAACGACGGGAAACTCATCTTT	CALGDPATRDTNDGKLIF
-	TRDD3	TRAV29/DV5	TRDJ1	TGTGCAGCAAGGCCTTCCTCCGTACTGGGGGATGATGGCGATAAACTCATCTTT	CAARPSSVLGDDGDKLIF
-	TRDD3	TRDV1	TRDJ1	TGTGCTCTTGCGGGATACGGGGCCACCGATAAACTCATCTTT	CALAGYGATDKLIF
few	-	TRDV1	TRDJ1	TGTGCTCTTGGGGAACTGAGTATCTCCTACGGCTTTGATTCGATACGCACCGATAAACTCATCTTT	CALGELSISYGFDSIRTDKLIF
-	TRDD3	TRDV2	TRDJ1	TGTGCCTGTGACACCGTGGGGATACAGAAGGACACCGATAAACTCATCTTT	CACDTVGIQKDTDKLIF
-	TRDD3	TRDV2	TRDJ3	TGTGCCTGTGACCTACTGGGGGACAGCTCCTGGGACACCCGACAGATGTTTTTC	CACDLLGDSSWDTRQMFF
few	TRDD3	TRDV2	TRDJ3	TGTGCCTGTGACACTTTAACTGGGGGATTCAGCTCCTGGGACACCCGACAGATGTTTTTC	CACDTLTGGFSSWDTRQMFF
-	TRDD3	TRDV2	TRDJ4	TGTGCCTGTGACACCGTAATGGGGGACCCGACCCGACCCCTGATCTTT	CACDTVMGDPTRPLIF
-	TRDD3	TRDV1	TRDJ1	TGTGCTCTTGGGGTTTACAATGGGGGACTTGTGGGCGACACCGATAAACTCATCTTT	CALGVYNGGLVGDTDKLIF
-	TRDD3	TRDV2	TRDJ3	TGTGCCCGTGACACACTGGGGGATAGGAACTCCTGGGACACCCGACAGATGTTTTTC	CARDTLGDRNSWDTRQMFF
-	-	TRDV2	TRDJ1	TGTGCCTGTGATTCCGTCGTACGGGGACGTTCGTACACCGATAAACTCATCTTT	CACDSVVRGRSYTDKLIF
large	TRDD3	TRDV2	TRDJ3	TGTGCCTGTGACACCGTGGTGGGGGATACGCAGTATAACCCGCCCTGGGACACCCGACAGATGTTTTTC	CACDTVVGDTQYNPPWDTRQMFF
-	TRDD3	TRDV2	TRDJ1	TGTGCCTGTGACATCTTACTGGGGGATACGCGGGGTAGTACCGATAAACTCATCTTT	CACDILLGDTRGSTDKLIF
-	TRDD3	TRDV2	TRDJ1	TGTGCCTGTGACACCGTGGAGGTTACTGGGGGTTTTTATACCGATAAACTCATCTTT	CACDTVEVTGGFYTDKLIF
few	-	TRDV2	TRDJ1	TGTGCCTGTGACATTCTGTCTAGAGCCGATAAACTCATCTTT	CACDILSRADKLIF
once	TRDD3	TRDV2	TRDJ3	TGTGCCTGTGACACCGTTATGGGGGATACGCAAGCCTGGGACACCCGACAGATGTTTTTC	CACDTVMGDTQAWDTRQMFF
-	TRDD3	TRDV2	TRDJ1	TGTGCCTGTGACACCGTACAACTACTGGGGGATAAGGGTTCGGTCACCGATAAACTCATCTTT	CACDTVQLLGDKGSVTDKLIF
few	TRDD3	TRDV2	TRDJ1	TGTGCCTGTGACAGACTGGGGGATTCGCTCAATAAACTCATCTTT	CACDRLGDSLNKLIF
few	TRDD3	TRDV2	TRDJ1	TGTGCCTGTGACTCACTGGGGGATACGCGGGACACCGATAAACTCATCTTT	CACDSLGDTRDTDKLIF
few	TRDD3	TRDV2	TRDJ1	TGTGCCTGTGACAGGGTCCAGGGGATACCTAACACCGATAAACTCATCTTT	CACDRVQGIPNTDKLIF
large	-	TRDV2	TRDJ1	TGTGCCTGTGACACCGTGAGCCGAAGGACTTACACCGATAAACTCATCTTT	CACDTVSRRTYTDKLIF
-	TRDD3	TRDV1	TRDJ1	TGTGCTCTTGGGGAACCTTGGAGCCTGCCACTGGGGTTGGAAAAATACGATAAACTCATCTTT	CALGEPWSLPLGLEKYDKLIF
-	TRDD3	TRDV2	TRDJ1	TGTGCCTGTGACACCGTAATGGGGGATTCAAGCTCCTGGGACACCGATAAACTCATCTTT	CACDTVMGDSSSWDTDKLIF
-	-	TRDV3	TRDJ1	TGTGCCTTTCCCGTTGGGGGGGACGGGTATACCGATAAACTCATCTTT	CAFPVGGDGYTDKLIF
-	TRDD3	TRDV2	TRDJ1	TGTGCCTGTGACGCGCTACTGGGGGATACGCGCACCGATAAACTCATCTTT	CACDALLGDTRTDKLIF
-	-	TRDV2	TRDJ1	TGTGCCTGTGACATTCCTACGAGAGCTGGGGGACGCCTGTACACCGATAAACTCATCTTT	CACDIPTRAGGRLYTDKLIF
-	TRDD3	TRDV1	TRDJ1	TGTGCTCTTGGGGAACCAGCTTCGAACTGGGGACCGTACACCGATAAACTCATCTTT	CALGEPASNWGPYTDKLIF
medium-sized	TRDD3	TRDV2	TRDJ1	TGTGCCTGTGACACCCTTGGGGGATACGTCGGTAATACCGATAAACTCATCTTT	CACDTLGGYVGNTDKLIF
-	TRDD3	TRDV2	TRDJ1	TGTGCCTGTGACCTACTGGGGGATACGCGGGACACCGATAAACTCATCTTT	CACDLLGDTRDTDKLIF
-	-	TRDV1	TRDJ1	TGTGCTCTTGGGGAATTCGCCTTCATCGGATACACCGATAAACTCATCTTT	CALGEFAFIGYTDKLIF
-	TRDD3	TRDV2	TRDJ1	TGTGCCTGCGACCCTGTACGGGGTGGGGGACCCGTCCACACCGATAAACTCATCTTT	CACDPVRGGGPVHTDKLIF